The rows below give T cell receptor beta chains drawn from one sample of a study of CD8+ T cells in alopecia areata. The method was immunoSEQ multiplex PCR; TCRdb's version includes in-frame clones alone and lacks a portion of them. The sample includes roughly 100,000 clones, approximately 58% seen only once; the top ten take 8% to 10%. Sequencing was carried out using CD4+ T cells sorted from blood. The receptors come from a human donor in good health. The CDR3 runs from the conserved cysteine through the conserved F or W. A D gene is named only where the DNA matches it firmly. Rows may omit the clone size; those that give it use once, few, many or a size class.

d_call clone_size j_call v_call cdr3_aa cdr3_nt
- few TRBJ1-1 TRBV30 CAWSVRPGGRHTEAFF TGTGCCTGGAGTGTACGTCCGGGGGGCCGCCACACTGAAGCTTTCTTT
- - TRBJ2-5 TRBV29-1 CSVEDPGTQYF TGCAGCGTTGAAGATCCGGGGACCCAGTACTTC
TRBD2 - TRBJ2-3 TRBV30 CAWSVRGGTDTQYF TGTGCCTGGAGTGTGCGGGGGGGCACAGATACGCAGTATTTT
- - TRBJ1-4 TRBV28 CASGLGVQEKLFF TGTGCCTCCGGCCTGGGAGTCCAGGAAAAACTGTTTTTT
TRBD1 few TRBJ2-7 TRBV7-9 CASSTTTGGLYEQYF TGTGCCAGCAGCACGACGACAGGGGGCCTCTACGAGCAGTACTTC
- - TRBJ1-2 TRBV5-6 CASSPSAPGGYTF TGTGCCAGCAGCCCATCAGCGCCGGGTGGCTACACCTTC
- few TRBJ1-2 TRBV6-5 CASAPTSGGNYGYTF TGTGCCAGCGCCCCAACTTCGGGGGGGAACTATGGCTACACCTTC
- - TRBJ2-4 TRBV5-1 CASSPQGKNIQYF TGCGCCAGCAGCCCCCAAGGGAAAAACATTCAGTACTTC
TRBD1 - TRBJ1-2 TRBV4-1 CASSQDPHGTGQVQGYTF TGCGCCAGCAGCCAAGATCCCCACGGTACGGGACAGGTACAGGGCTACACCTTC
- - TRBJ1-1 TRBV29-1 CSVITTAEAFF TGCAGCGTTATCACCACCGCTGAAGCTTTCTTT
- - TRBJ1-1 TRBV29-1 CSVVTTGWGTEAFF TGCAGCGTTGTTACCACAGGGTGGGGCACTGAAGCTTTCTTT
- - TRBJ1-3 TRBV30 CAWSMGGGTIYF TGTGCCTGGAGTATGGGAGGAGGCACCATATATTTT
- - TRBJ2-3 TRBV5-4 CASSFGVPTDTQYF TGTGCCAGCAGCTTCGGGGTACCCACAGATACGCAGTATTTT
- - TRBJ1-4 TRBV5-1 CASSLGDNGSRLFF TGCGCCAGCAGCTTGGGTGATAACGGGAGTAGACTGTTTTTT